This TCR beta chain was recorded in a study of cytomegalovirus exposure and HLA in healthy donors. As for the study in general: Falling in the Caucasian-associated ancestry cluster were about four fifths of approximately 400 genotyped donors.

General study points: Some public TCRs appeared in many individuals, while most sequences were rare. According to an earlier analysis, most TCR beta V segments yielded productive rearrangements about 87% or about 30% of the time. In vitro data verified a few CMV-associated chains as specific for CMV antigens.

The germline CDR1 and CDR2 sequences are SGDLS and YYNGEE. CDR3 length: 13 residues. V was cut by 4 bases and J by 6 bases, with 11 bases left in between. Note on this clone: What it recognizes is unknown.

PCR amplification relied on 60 Vbeta primers (plus 13 Jbeta primers). TCRdb's table, derived via immunoSEQ multiplex PCR, lists solely in-frame clones and lacks some. The repertoire holds 130,000 or so clones, 73% seen once, with approximately 2.1% in the top ten. Sequencing was performed on PBMCs. J is TRBJ2-4 and V is TRBV9; D gene uncertain. The sequence came from a woman in her thirties or forties in good health and CMV-seropositive. The CDR3 sequence is CASSPDPGNIQYF. The DNA of the CDR3 is TGTGCCAGCAGCCCTGACCCGGGAAACATTCAGTACTTC.